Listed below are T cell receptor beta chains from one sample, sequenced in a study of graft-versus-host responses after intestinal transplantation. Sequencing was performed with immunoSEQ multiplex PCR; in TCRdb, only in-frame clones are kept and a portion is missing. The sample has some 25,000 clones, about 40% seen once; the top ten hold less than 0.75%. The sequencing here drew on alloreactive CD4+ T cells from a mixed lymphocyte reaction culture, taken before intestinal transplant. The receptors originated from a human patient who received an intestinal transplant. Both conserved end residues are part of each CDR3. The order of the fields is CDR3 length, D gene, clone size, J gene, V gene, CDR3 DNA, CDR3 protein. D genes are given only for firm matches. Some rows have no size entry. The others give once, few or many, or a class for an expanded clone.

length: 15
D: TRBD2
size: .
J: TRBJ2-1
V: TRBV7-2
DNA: TGTGCCAGCAGCTTCAGCGGGGGGACCTACAATGAGCAGTTCTTC
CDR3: CASSFSGGTYNEQFF

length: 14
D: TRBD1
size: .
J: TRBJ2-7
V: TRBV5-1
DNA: TGCGCCAGCAGCCCCGGGACAGGGTCCTACGAGCAGTACTTC
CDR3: CASSPGTGSYEQYF

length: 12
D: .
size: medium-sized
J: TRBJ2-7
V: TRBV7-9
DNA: TGTGCCAGCAGCGACTATTTCTACGAGCAGTACTTC
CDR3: CASSDYFYEQYF

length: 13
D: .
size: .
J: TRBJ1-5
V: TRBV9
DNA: TGTGCCAGCAGCGCTGAGGTGAATCAGCCCCAGCATTTT
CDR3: CASSAEVNQPQHF

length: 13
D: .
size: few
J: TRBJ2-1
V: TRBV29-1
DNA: TGCAGCGTTCGCGACAGTTTCTACAATGAGCAGTTCTTC
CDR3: CSVRDSFYNEQFF

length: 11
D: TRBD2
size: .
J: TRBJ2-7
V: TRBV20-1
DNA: TGCAGCCTACTAGCGGGATACGAGCAGTACTTC
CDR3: CSLLAGYEQYF

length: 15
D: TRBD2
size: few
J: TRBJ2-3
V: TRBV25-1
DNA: TGTGCCAGCACCGCGCGGGGGGCTTGGACAGATACGCAGTATTTT
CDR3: CASTARGAWTDTQYF

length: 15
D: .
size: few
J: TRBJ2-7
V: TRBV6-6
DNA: TGTGCCAGTAAACCGGGACTCTCGCCTACCTACGAGCAGTACTTC
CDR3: CASKPGLSPTYEQYF

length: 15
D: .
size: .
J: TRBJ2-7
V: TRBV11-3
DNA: TGTGCCAGCAGCTTAGGGGGGCACGGGTCCTACGAGCAGTACTTC
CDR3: CASSLGGHGSYEQYF

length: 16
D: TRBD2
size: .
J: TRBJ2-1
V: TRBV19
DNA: TGTGCCAGTAGTACGCGCACTAGCGGGGCACACAATGAGCAGTTCTTC
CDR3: CASSTRTSGAHNEQFF

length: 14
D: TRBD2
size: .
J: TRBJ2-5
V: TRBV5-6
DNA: TGTGCCAGCAGCTTGGATCCGGGGGGGACGACCCAGTACTTC
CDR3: CASSLDPGGTTQYF

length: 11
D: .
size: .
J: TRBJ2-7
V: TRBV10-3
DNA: TGTGCCATCAGTGACAGGAGGGAGCAGTACTTC
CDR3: CAISDRREQYF

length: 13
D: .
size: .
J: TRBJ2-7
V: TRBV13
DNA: TGTGCCAGCAGCCCTCTTCTTTCCTACGAGCAGTACTTC
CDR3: CASSPLLSYEQYF

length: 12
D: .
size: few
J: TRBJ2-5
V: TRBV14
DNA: TGTGCCAGCAGCCAACGGGCGGGGACCCAGTACTTC
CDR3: CASSQRAGTQYF